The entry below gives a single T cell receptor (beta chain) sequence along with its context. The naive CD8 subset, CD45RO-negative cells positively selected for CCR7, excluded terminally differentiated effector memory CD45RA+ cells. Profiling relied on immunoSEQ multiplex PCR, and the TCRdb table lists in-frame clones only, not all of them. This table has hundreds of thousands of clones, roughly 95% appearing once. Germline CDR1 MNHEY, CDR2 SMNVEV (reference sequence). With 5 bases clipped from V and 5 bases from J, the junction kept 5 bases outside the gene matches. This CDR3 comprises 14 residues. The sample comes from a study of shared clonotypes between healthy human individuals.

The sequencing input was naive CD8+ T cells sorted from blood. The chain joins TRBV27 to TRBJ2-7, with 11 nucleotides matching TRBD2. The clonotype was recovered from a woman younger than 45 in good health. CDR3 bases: TGTGCCAGCAGTCCTAGCGGGGGGCTGGACGAGCAGTACTTC. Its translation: CASSPSGGLDEQYF.